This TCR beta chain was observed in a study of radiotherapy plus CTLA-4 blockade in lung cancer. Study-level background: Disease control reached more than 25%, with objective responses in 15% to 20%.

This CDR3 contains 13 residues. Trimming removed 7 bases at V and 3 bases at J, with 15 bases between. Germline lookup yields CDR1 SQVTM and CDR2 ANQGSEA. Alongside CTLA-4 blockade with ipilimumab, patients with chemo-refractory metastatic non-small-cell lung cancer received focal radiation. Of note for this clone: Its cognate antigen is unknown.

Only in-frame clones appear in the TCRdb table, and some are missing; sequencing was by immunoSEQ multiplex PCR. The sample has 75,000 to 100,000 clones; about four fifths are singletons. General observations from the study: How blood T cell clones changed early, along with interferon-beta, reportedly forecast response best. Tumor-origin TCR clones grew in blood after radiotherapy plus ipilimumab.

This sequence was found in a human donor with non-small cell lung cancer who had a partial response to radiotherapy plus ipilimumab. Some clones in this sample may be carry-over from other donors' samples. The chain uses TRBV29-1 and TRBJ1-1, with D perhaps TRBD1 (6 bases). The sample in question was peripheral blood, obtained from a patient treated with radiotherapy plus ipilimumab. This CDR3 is CSGFRGGDTEAFF. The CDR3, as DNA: TGCAGCGGGTTCAGGGGAGGGGACACTGAAGCTTTCTTT.